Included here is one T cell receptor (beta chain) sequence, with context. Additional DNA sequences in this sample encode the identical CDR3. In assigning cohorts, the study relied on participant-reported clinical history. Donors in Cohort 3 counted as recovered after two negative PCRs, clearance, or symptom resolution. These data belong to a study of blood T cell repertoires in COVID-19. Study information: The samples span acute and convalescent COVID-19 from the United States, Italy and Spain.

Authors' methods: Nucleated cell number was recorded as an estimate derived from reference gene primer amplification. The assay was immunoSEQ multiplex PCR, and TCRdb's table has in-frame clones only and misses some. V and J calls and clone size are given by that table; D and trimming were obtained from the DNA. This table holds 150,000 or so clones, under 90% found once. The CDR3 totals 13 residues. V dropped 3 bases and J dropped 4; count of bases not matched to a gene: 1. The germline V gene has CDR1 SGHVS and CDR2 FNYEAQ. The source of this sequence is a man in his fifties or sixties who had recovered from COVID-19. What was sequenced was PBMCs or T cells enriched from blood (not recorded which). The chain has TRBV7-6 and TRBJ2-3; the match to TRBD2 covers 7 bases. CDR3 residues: CASSLAGADTQYF. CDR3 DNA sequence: TGTGCCAGCAGCTTGGCGGGGGCAGATACGCAGTATTTT.